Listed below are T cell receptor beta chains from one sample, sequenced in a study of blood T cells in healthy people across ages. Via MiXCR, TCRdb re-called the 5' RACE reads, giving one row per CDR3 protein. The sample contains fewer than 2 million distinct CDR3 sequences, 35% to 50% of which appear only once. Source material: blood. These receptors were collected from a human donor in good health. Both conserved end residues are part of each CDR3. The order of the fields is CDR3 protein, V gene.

CASSFNSPKPSYEQYF	TRBV28
CASSLYRTGNNYGYTF	TRBV5-6
CASRGGGVAQNIQYF	TRBV6-1
CASRTDRYGEQYF	TRBV6-2/TRBV6-3
CASSVTPGANVLTF	TRBV9
CASNLRGTQEPQYF	TRBV5-5
CSAKGQRLGYTF	TRBV20-1
CASSYGRRYSGNTIYF	TRBV6-5
CASSLEGQINYGYTF	TRBV7-2
CSARSPGLAGYQFF	TRBV20-1
CASSQGTGGPLSYGYTF	TRBV4-3
CSATVPRWGAPDTQYF	TRBV20-1
CASSPPHAGSTDTQYF	TRBV3-1
CASSLGFDWSLIYGYTF	TRBV7-2
CSVDKGVGDYYEQYF	TRBV29-1
CASSRDRGHTGELFF	TRBV6-6
CAISDRVREGADTQYF	TRBV10-3
CASSLQGGTPYEQYF	TRBV11-2
CASSLGPEGEAFF	TRBV13
CASSLNGASSYNEQFF	TRBV7-2
CASSQACAASGGESSTDTQYF	TRBV3-1
CASSSDRWGTDTQYF	TRBV7-2
CASSFQGSAEAFF	TRBV7-2
CASSERVAGGETQYF	TRBV2
CASSVGAILVNEQFF	TRBV9
CASSAEDRANYGYTF	TRBV7-9
CASSYRDRGRYGYTF	TRBV6-5
CASSQPNEGSEQFF	TRBV4-1
CASSRYRAYGYTF	TRBV5-5
CASRGDSYEQYF	TRBV2
CASSPTIPSDIQYF	TRBV5-6
CASSQGLGVSAYNEQFF	TRBV4-3